This passage covers 3 T cell receptor beta chains from one sample sequenced in a study of PD-L1 blockade in urothelial cancer. The time point denotes: peripheral blood 6 weeks after treatment start. The protocol was immunoSEQ multiplex PCR, while the TCRdb copy is restricted to in-frame clones and leaves out a portion. The sample holds approximately 38,000 clones; about 86% are singletons and the top ten take roughly 24%. Sequenced material: PBMCs, taken around atezolizumab (anti-PD-L1) treatment. The source is a man aged 55 to 70 with urothelial cancer.

The chain joins TRBV18 to TRBJ2-1; unclear D gene. The CDR3 is made up of 17 amino acids. In germline, CDR1 is KGHSH, CDR2 LQKENI. Trimming stripped 0 bases from V and 2 bases from J, with 14 bases between. Here the CDR3 DNA reads TGTGCCAGCTCACCACCGAATAGTATCCCTCCCTACAATGAGCAGTTCTTC. Its translation: CASSPPNSIPPYNEQFF. The full variable domain, with the rest looked up from reference TRBV18 and TRBJ2-1, is NAGVMQNPRHLVRRRGQEARLRCSPMKGHSHVYWYRQLPEEGLKFMVYLQKENIIDESGMPKERFSAEFPKEGPSILRIQQVVRGDSAAYFCASSPPNSIPPYNEQFFGPGTRLTVL.

The J gene is TRBJ1-5, the V gene TRBV4-1; D remains ambiguous. The CDR3 has 17 amino acids. The germline CDR1 and CDR2 sequences are MGHRA and YSYEKL. Trimming stripped 0 bases from V and 2 bases from J, with 14 bases between. The CDR3 region has the DNA TGCGCCAGCAGCCAAGATGCGACCCCCGGAGGCAATCAGCCCCAGCATTTT. Its protein is CASSQDATPGGNQPQHF.

This clone was seen only once. CDR3 loop: CASSPGQAHGYTF. The CDR3 nucleotides read TGTGCCAGCAGCCCAGGACAGGCCCATGGCTACACCTTC. The chain recombines TRBV7-8 with TRBJ1-2, with 7 nucleotides matching TRBD1. The CDR3 length is 13 residues. V was clipped by 5 bases and J by 6 bases; unmatched bases: 6. Germline lookup yields CDR1 SGHVS and CDR2 FQNEAQ.